These 5 T cell receptor beta chains were sequenced from one sample in a study of cytomegalovirus exposure and HLA in healthy donors. Profiling relied on immunoSEQ multiplex PCR, and the TCRdb table lists in-frame clones only, not all of them. The sample consists of 71,000 or so clones, less than 95% of them appearing once. The sample comprised PBMCs. The receptor set was obtained from a young woman in good health and CMV-seronegative.

This chain joins TRBV11-2 and TRBJ2-5, with 9 bases that match TRBD2. The CDR3 covers 17 residues. V trimming: 5 bases; J trimming: 5 bases; junction bases outside the gene matches: 15. Germline V gene data show CDR1 as SGHAT and CDR2 as FQNNGV. DNA of the CDR3: TGTGCCAGCAGCCTAGTATGGCGGGAGGGCCCTCGGGAGACCCAGTACTTC. Protein sequence: CASSLVWREGPRETQYF.

The rearrangement links TRBV19 to TRBJ2-5; D is possibly TRBD2 (5 bases). Germline V gene sequence: CDR1 LNHDA, CDR2 SQIVND (reference sequence). Trimming took 5 bases from V and 5 from J, leaving 15 bases between them. CDR3 size: 14 residues. The DNA for the CDR3 is TGTGCCAGTAGTCCCCGGCTAGCCTGGGAGACCCAGTACTTC. It is translated as CASSPRLAWETQYF.

Here the CDR3 reads CASSDEVGTEAFF. The CDR3 coding sequence is TGTGCCAGCAGTGACGAGGTTGGCACTGAAGCTTTCTTT. The chain joins TRBV6-4 to TRBJ1-1; D gene unclear. The CDR3 has 13 residues. V lost 2 bases, J lost 4 bases, and 8 bases lay in between. Germline V gene lookup returns CDR1 MRHNA and CDR2 SNTAGT.

V usage is TRBV5-1 and J usage is TRBJ1-2; 7 positions match TRBD1. Unmatched junction bases numbered 3, after V lost 0 bases and J lost 1 base. Germline V CDR1 and CDR2: SGHRS, YFSETQ. This CDR3 comprises 15 residues. CDR3 nucleotide sequence: TGCGCCAGCAGCTTGGCCGGGACAGATAACTATGGCTACACCTTC. Its translation is CASSLAGTDNYGYTF. The full variable domain, completed using reference TRBV5-1 and TRBJ1-2, is KAGVTQTPRYLIKTRGQQVTLSCSPISGHRSVSWYQQTPGQGLQFLFEYFSETQRNKGNFPGRFSGRQFSNSRSEMNVSTLELGDSALYLCASSLAGTDNYGYTFGSGTRLTVV.

Here the CDR3 reads CASSLQGDNYGYTF. The CDR3 DNA reads as TGTGCCAGCAGTTTACAGGGGGATAACTATGGCTACACCTTC. The rearrangement links TRBV28 to TRBJ1-2; the match to TRBD1 covers 7 bases. Trimming cost V 2 bases and J 1 base; bases outside gene matches: 1. The CDR3 contains 14 residues. The germline gives CDR1 MDHEN, CDR2 SYDVKM.